A selection of T cell receptor beta chains follows, all from one sample in a study of blood T cell repertoires in COVID-19. Some clones are missing from TCRdb's copy, which holds only in-frame ones; the method was immunoSEQ multiplex PCR. The data show hundreds of thousands of clones, around nine tenths seen once. The material sequenced was PBMCs or T cells enriched from blood (not recorded which). These receptors were collected from a woman between 45 and 60 years old who had recovered from COVID-19. The CDR3 runs from the conserved cysteine through the conserved F or W. Fields, in order: J gene, V gene, D gene, clone size, CDR3 protein, CDR3 DNA. D genes are given only for firm matches. Clone sizes are given selectively: once, few, many, or a class where the clone is expanded.

J gene: TRBJ2-7
V gene: TRBV7-2
D gene: TRBD2
clone size: .
CDR3 protein: CASSWAGLARTYEQYF
CDR3 DNA: TGTGCCAGCAGCTGGGCCGGACTAGCGCGTACCTACGAGCAGTACTTC

J gene: TRBJ1-1
V gene: TRBV2
D gene: .
clone size: once
CDR3 protein: CASRAGSSYWAFF
CDR3 DNA: TGTGCCAGCAGGGCGGGGTCCTCTTATTGGGCTTTCTTT

J gene: TRBJ2-1
V gene: TRBV5-4
D gene: TRBD2
clone size: .
CDR3 protein: CASSKGTSGGAREQFF
CDR3 DNA: TGTGCCAGCAGCAAAGGGACTAGCGGGGGGGCACGGGAGCAGTTCTTC

J gene: TRBJ1-1
V gene: TRBV18
D gene: .
clone size: .
CDR3 protein: CASGGRLNTEAFF
CDR3 DNA: TGTGCCAGTGGAGGCAGACTGAACACTGAAGCTTTCTTT

J gene: TRBJ2-7
V gene: TRBV11-2
D gene: .
clone size: .
CDR3 protein: CASGEQSLPYEQYF
CDR3 DNA: TGTGCCAGCGGTGAACAGTCCCTTCCGTACGAGCAGTACTTC

J gene: TRBJ1-1
V gene: TRBV6-5
D gene: .
clone size: .
CDR3 protein: CASRGEAEAFF
CDR3 DNA: TGTGCCAGCAGGGGAGAGGCTGAAGCTTTCTTT

J gene: TRBJ1-1
V gene: TRBV5-5
D gene: .
clone size: .
CDR3 protein: CASRQTVRGFTEAFF
CDR3 DNA: TGTGCCAGCAGGCAGACCGTAAGGGGGTTCACTGAAGCTTTCTTT

J gene: TRBJ1-6
V gene: TRBV19
D gene: TRBD1
clone size: .
CDR3 protein: CASSMTGATNSPLHF
CDR3 DNA: TGTGCCAGTAGTATGACAGGGGCGACAAATTCACCCCTCCACTTT

J gene: TRBJ1-1
V gene: TRBV6-2/TRBV6-3
D gene: .
clone size: .
CDR3 protein: CASNPYQKGQAGGTEAFF
CDR3 DNA: TGTGCCAGCAACCCCTACCAAAAGGGCCAGGCGGGAGGCACTGAAGCTTTCTTT

J gene: TRBJ2-7
V gene: TRBV28
D gene: .
clone size: .
CDR3 protein: CASSHPASAYEQYF
CDR3 DNA: TGTGCCAGCAGCCACCCCGCGTCTGCCTACGAGCAGTACTTC

J gene: TRBJ2-7
V gene: TRBV27
D gene: TRBD2
clone size: .
CDR3 protein: CASRLLGTSGTYEQYF
CDR3 DNA: TGTGCCAGCAGGCTCTTAGGGACTAGCGGTACCTACGAGCAGTACTTC

J gene: TRBJ2-1
V gene: TRBV7-9
D gene: .
clone size: .
CDR3 protein: CASSQGGGFYNEQFF
CDR3 DNA: TGTGCCAGCAGCCAAGGAGGGGGCTTTTACAATGAGCAGTTCTTC

J gene: TRBJ2-5
V gene: TRBV4-1
D gene: TRBD1
clone size: .
CDR3 protein: CASSQAPGTATQETQYF
CDR3 DNA: TGCGCCAGCAGCCAAGCCCCCGGGACAGCGACACAAGAGACCCAGTACTTC

J gene: TRBJ2-7
V gene: TRBV7-2
D gene: TRBD1
clone size: .
CDR3 protein: CASSLVGTGASYEQYF
CDR3 DNA: TGTGCCAGCAGCTTAGTCGGAACAGGGGCCTCCTACGAGCAGTACTTC

J gene: TRBJ2-7
V gene: TRBV19
D gene: TRBD1
clone size: .
CDR3 protein: CASKGQGALEQYF
CDR3 DNA: TGTGCCAGTAAGGGACAGGGGGCGTTGGAGCAGTACTTC

J gene: TRBJ1-5
V gene: TRBV27
D gene: .
clone size: few
CDR3 protein: CASSLSGAQPQHF
CDR3 DNA: TGTGCCAGCAGTTTATCGGGGGCTCAGCCCCAGCATTTT

J gene: TRBJ2-5
V gene: TRBV27
D gene: TRBD1
clone size: .
CDR3 protein: CASSPDRGRGETQYF
CDR3 DNA: TGTGCCAGCAGCCCCGACAGGGGGCGCGGAGAGACCCAGTACTTC

J gene: TRBJ1-2
V gene: TRBV29-1
D gene: .
clone size: .
CDR3 protein: CSVAGRDVTGGRIGYTF
CDR3 DNA: TGCAGCGTTGCTGGGAGAGACGTGACAGGAGGTCGAATCGGCTACACCTTC

J gene: TRBJ1-5
V gene: TRBV19
D gene: .
clone size: .
CDR3 protein: CASSIFPGVDQPQHF
CDR3 DNA: TGTGCCAGTAGTATATTTCCAGGGGTGGATCAGCCCCAGCATTTT

J gene: TRBJ2-5
V gene: TRBV5-4
D gene: TRBD2
clone size: once
CDR3 protein: CASSRGVASGHQETQYF
CDR3 DNA: TGTGCCAGCAGCAGAGGGGTGGCTAGCGGCCACCAAGAGACCCAGTACTTC

J gene: TRBJ1-1
V gene: TRBV7-2
D gene: TRBD1
clone size: once
CDR3 protein: CASSLRQGDRAFF
CDR3 DNA: TGTGCCAGCAGCCTAAGACAGGGGGATCGCGCTTTCTTT

J gene: TRBJ1-1
V gene: TRBV5-1
D gene: TRBD1
clone size: .
CDR3 protein: CASSPGQAEAFF
CDR3 DNA: TGCGCCAGCAGTCCTGGACAGGCGGAAGCTTTCTTT

J gene: TRBJ1-5
V gene: TRBV2
D gene: .
clone size: .
CDR3 protein: CASSALKWGLSNQPQHF
CDR3 DNA: TGTGCCAGCAGTGCTCTTAAATGGGGGCTAAGCAATCAGCCCCAGCATTTT

J gene: TRBJ1-2
V gene: TRBV28
D gene: TRBD1
clone size: .
CDR3 protein: CASSYQNTGEAYTF
CDR3 DNA: TGTGCCAGCAGTTACCAAAATACAGGGGAAGCCTACACCTTC

J gene: TRBJ1-1
V gene: TRBV28
D gene: .
clone size: .
CDR3 protein: CASRSPGTNTEAFF
CDR3 DNA: TGTGCCAGCAGGAGCCCCGGGACAAATACTGAAGCTTTCTTT

J gene: TRBJ2-6
V gene: TRBV30
D gene: .
clone size: .
CDR3 protein: CAWIFGRAKGGANVLTF
CDR3 DNA: TGTGCCTGGATCTTTGGCAGGGCCAAAGGGGGGGCCAACGTCCTGACTTTC

J gene: TRBJ1-3
V gene: TRBV19
D gene: TRBD1
clone size: .
CDR3 protein: CASSLTGNSGNTIYF
CDR3 DNA: TGTGCCAGTAGTCTGACAGGGAACTCTGGAAACACCATATATTTT

J gene: TRBJ1-1
V gene: TRBV5-1
D gene: TRBD1
clone size: once
CDR3 protein: CASSTEDRDRGRAFF
CDR3 DNA: TGCGCCAGCAGCACTGAAGACCGGGACAGGGGCCGAGCTTTCTTT

J gene: TRBJ2-5
V gene: TRBV9
D gene: TRBD2
clone size: .
CDR3 protein: CASSVGTSGGLSQETQYF
CDR3 DNA: TGTGCCAGCAGCGTAGGGACTAGCGGGGGCCTCTCTCAAGAGACCCAGTACTTC

J gene: TRBJ1-5
V gene: TRBV3-1/TRBV3-2
D gene: .
clone size: .
CDR3 protein: CASSPPGDQPQHF
CDR3 DNA: TGTGCCAGCAGCCCCCCAGGGGATCAGCCCCAGCATTTT

J gene: TRBJ1-5
V gene: TRBV2
D gene: .
clone size: few
CDR3 protein: CASSEGTGNQPQHF
CDR3 DNA: TGTGCCAGCAGTGAAGGGACAGGCAATCAGCCCCAGCATTTT

J gene: TRBJ1-2
V gene: TRBV4-2
D gene: .
clone size: .
CDR3 protein: CASSQDTGRANYGYTF
CDR3 DNA: TGTGCCAGCAGCCAAGATACTGGGCGTGCTAACTATGGCTACACCTTC

J gene: TRBJ1-2
V gene: TRBV6-2/TRBV6-3
D gene: TRBD1
clone size: .
CDR3 protein: CASRPHRDREAANYGYTF
CDR3 DNA: TGTGCCAGCAGACCTCACCGGGACAGGGAAGCCGCTAACTATGGCTACACCTTC

J gene: TRBJ1-2
V gene: TRBV19
D gene: TRBD1
clone size: .
CDR3 protein: CASSDQGQGAVGYTF
CDR3 DNA: TGTGCCAGTAGTGATCAAGGACAGGGGGCCGTTGGCTACACCTTC

J gene: TRBJ2-7
V gene: TRBV27
D gene: .
clone size: .
CDR3 protein: CASSHRSISYEQYF
CDR3 DNA: TGTGCCAGCAGTCACAGGTCTATATCCTACGAGCAGTACTTC

J gene: TRBJ1-2
V gene: TRBV12-3/TRBV12-4
D gene: .
clone size: few
CDR3 protein: CASSLSGVVGYTF
CDR3 DNA: TGTGCCAGCAGTTTATCGGGGGTAGTTGGCTACACCTTC

J gene: TRBJ1-4
V gene: TRBV20-1
D gene: .
clone size: once
CDR3 protein: CSASDSTNEKLFF
CDR3 DNA: TGCAGTGCTAGTGACTCAACTAATGAAAAACTGTTTTTT

J gene: TRBJ1-2
V gene: TRBV4-1
D gene: TRBD1
clone size: .
CDR3 protein: CASSQVFQGQGLGYTF
CDR3 DNA: TGCGCCAGCAGCCAAGTCTTTCAGGGACAGGGACTTGGCTACACCTTC

J gene: TRBJ1-2
V gene: TRBV7-9
D gene: TRBD1
clone size: .
CDR3 protein: CASSLRQGWNYGYTF
CDR3 DNA: TGTGCCAGCAGCTTACGACAGGGGTGGAACTATGGCTACACCTTC

J gene: TRBJ2-2
V gene: TRBV15
D gene: .
clone size: .
CDR3 protein: CATSRDRAGELFF
CDR3 DNA: TGTGCCACCAGCAGAGATCGTGCCGGGGAGCTGTTTTTT

J gene: TRBJ2-7
V gene: TRBV5-1
D gene: TRBD1
clone size: .
CDR3 protein: CASSLWGSRDRGLDEQYF
CDR3 DNA: TGCGCCAGCAGCTTGTGGGGATCGCGGGACAGGGGTCTTGACGAGCAGTACTTC

J gene: TRBJ2-3
V gene: TRBV11-3
D gene: TRBD2
clone size: .
CDR3 protein: CASSQTGGYTDTQYF
CDR3 DNA: TGTGCCAGCAGCCAAACCGGGGGGTACACAGATACGCAGTATTTT

J gene: TRBJ1-2
V gene: TRBV30
D gene: TRBD1
clone size: .
CDR3 protein: CAWRGQPIANYGYTF
CDR3 DNA: TGTGCCTGGAGGGGACAGCCGATAGCTAACTATGGCTACACCTTC

J gene: TRBJ2-2
V gene: TRBV5-1
D gene: .
clone size: .
CDR3 protein: CASSLGGTTDGGELFF
CDR3 DNA: TGCGCCAGCAGCTTGGGGGGGACAACCGATGGCGGGGAGCTGTTTTTT

J gene: TRBJ2-1
V gene: TRBV6-5
D gene: TRBD2
clone size: .
CDR3 protein: CASSSGLAVEQFF
CDR3 DNA: TGTGCCAGCAGCTCGGGACTAGCGGTTGAGCAGTTCTTC

J gene: TRBJ2-3
V gene: TRBV5-1
D gene: TRBD1
clone size: .
CDR3 protein: CASSLGDRGRFTDTQYF
CDR3 DNA: TGCGCCAGCAGCTTGGGAGACAGGGGAAGGTTCACAGATACGCAGTATTTT

J gene: TRBJ1-4
V gene: TRBV5-6
D gene: .
clone size: .
CDR3 protein: CASSGVGALNEKLFF
CDR3 DNA: TGTGCCAGCAGCGGGGTGGGGGCCTTAAATGAAAAACTGTTTTTT

J gene: TRBJ2-7
V gene: TRBV5-5
D gene: .
clone size: .
CDR3 protein: CASSLGPGVNGYEQYF
CDR3 DNA: TGTGCCAGCAGCTTGGGACCAGGGGTAAATGGCTACGAGCAGTACTTC

J gene: TRBJ2-7
V gene: TRBV27
D gene: .
clone size: .
CDR3 protein: CASSLAGSYEQYF
CDR3 DNA: TGTGCCAGCAGTTTGGCAGGGTCCTACGAGCAGTACTTC

J gene: TRBJ2-1
V gene: TRBV27
D gene: TRBD1
clone size: .
CDR3 protein: CASRPDRGWDNEQFF
CDR3 DNA: TGTGCCAGCAGACCTGACAGGGGCTGGGACAATGAGCAGTTCTTC

J gene: TRBJ1-5
V gene: TRBV16
D gene: TRBD1
clone size: .
CDR3 protein: CASSQWTGVQVWISYSNQPQHF
CDR3 DNA: TGTGCCAGCAGCCAATGGACAGGGGTCCAGGTTTGGATAAGTTATAGCAATCAGCCCCAGCATTTT

J gene: TRBJ2-7
V gene: TRBV13
D gene: TRBD1
clone size: .
CDR3 protein: CASSLGLLGQGIEQYF
CDR3 DNA: TGTGCCAGCAGCTTAGGCCTCCTGGGACAGGGGATCGAGCAGTACTTC

J gene: TRBJ1-2
V gene: TRBV28
D gene: .
clone size: .
CDR3 protein: CASSLGGFGYTF
CDR3 DNA: TGTGCCAGCAGCCTTGGGGGGTTCGGCTACACCTTC

J gene: TRBJ2-7
V gene: TRBV7-9
D gene: TRBD2
clone size: .
CDR3 protein: CASSLTSGASYEQYF
CDR3 DNA: TGTGCCAGCAGCTTAACTAGCGGAGCCTCCTACGAGCAGTACTTC

J gene: TRBJ1-5
V gene: TRBV2
D gene: .
clone size: once
CDR3 protein: CASSPGVGNQPQHF
CDR3 DNA: TGTGCCAGCAGTCCAGGGGTCGGCAATCAGCCCCAGCATTTT

J gene: TRBJ1-4
V gene: TRBV5-1
D gene: .
clone size: .
CDR3 protein: CASRNRGGEKLFF
CDR3 DNA: TGCGCCAGCAGGAATAGGGGTGGTGAAAAACTGTTTTTT

J gene: TRBJ2-2
V gene: TRBV7-9
D gene: TRBD1
clone size: .
CDR3 protein: CASSSQGLGYTGELFF
CDR3 DNA: TGTGCCAGCAGCTCACAGGGGTTAGGGTATACCGGGGAGCTGTTTTTT

J gene: TRBJ1-3
V gene: TRBV6-6
D gene: TRBD1
clone size: .
CDR3 protein: CASSAGGTAGNTIYF
CDR3 DNA: TGTGCCAGCAGTGCAGGGGGAACGGCTGGAAACACCATATATTTT

J gene: TRBJ2-7
V gene: TRBV3-1/TRBV3-2
D gene: TRBD2
clone size: .
CDR3 protein: CASSPRGRTWAHEQYF
CDR3 DNA: TGTGCCAGCAGCCCGCGGGGGAGGACTTGGGCCCACGAGCAGTACTTC

J gene: TRBJ1-2
V gene: TRBV5-5
D gene: .
clone size: .
CDR3 protein: CASSLEGRWGGDDYGYTF
CDR3 DNA: TGTGCCAGCAGCTTGGAAGGAAGGTGGGGGGGCGACGACTATGGCTACACCTTC